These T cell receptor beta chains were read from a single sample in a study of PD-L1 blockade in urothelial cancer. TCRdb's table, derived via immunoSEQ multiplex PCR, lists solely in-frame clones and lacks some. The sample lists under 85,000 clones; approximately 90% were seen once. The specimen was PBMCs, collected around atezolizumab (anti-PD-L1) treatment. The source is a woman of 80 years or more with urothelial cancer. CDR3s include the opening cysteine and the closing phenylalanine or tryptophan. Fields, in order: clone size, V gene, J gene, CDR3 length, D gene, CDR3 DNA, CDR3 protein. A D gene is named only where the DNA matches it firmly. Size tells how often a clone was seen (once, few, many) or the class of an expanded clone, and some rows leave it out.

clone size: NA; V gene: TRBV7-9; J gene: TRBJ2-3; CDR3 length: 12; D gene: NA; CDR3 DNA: TGTGCCAGCTCACCCGGGGCAGATACGCAGTATTTT; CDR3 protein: CASSPGADTQYF
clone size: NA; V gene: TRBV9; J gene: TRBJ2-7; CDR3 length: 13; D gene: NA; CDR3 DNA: TGTGCCAGCAGCGTAGCTTCAGCGGACGAGCAGTACTTC; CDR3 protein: CASSVASADEQYF
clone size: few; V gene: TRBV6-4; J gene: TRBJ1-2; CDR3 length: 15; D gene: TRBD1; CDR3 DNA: TGTGCCAGCAGTGCCGGGACAGGGAGTCTATACGGCTACACCTTC; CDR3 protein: CASSAGTGSLYGYTF
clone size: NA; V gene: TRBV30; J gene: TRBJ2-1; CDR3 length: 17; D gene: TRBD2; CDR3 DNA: TGTGCCTGGAGTGTATGGGGGGGGGTCGGCTCCTACAATGAGCAGTTCTTC; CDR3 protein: CAWSVWGGVGSYNEQFF
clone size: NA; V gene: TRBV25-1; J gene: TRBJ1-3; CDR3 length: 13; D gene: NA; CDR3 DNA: TGTGCCAGCAGCAGGGCTTCGGGAAACACCATATATTTT; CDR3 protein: CASSRASGNTIYF
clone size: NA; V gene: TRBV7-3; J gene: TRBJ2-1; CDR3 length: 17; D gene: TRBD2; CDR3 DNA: TGTGCCAGCAGCTTAGGAGCTAGCGGGAGGTCTTACAATGAGCAGTTCTTC; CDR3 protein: CASSLGASGRSYNEQFF
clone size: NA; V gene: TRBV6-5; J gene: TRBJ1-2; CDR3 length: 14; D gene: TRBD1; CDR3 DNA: TGTGCCAGCAGTCGCACAGGGGGCCGGTATGGCTACACCTTC; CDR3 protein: CASSRTGGRYGYTF
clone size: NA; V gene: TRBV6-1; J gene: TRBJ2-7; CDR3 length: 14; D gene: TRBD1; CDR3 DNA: TGTGCCAGCAACGGACAGGGTTTCACCTACGAGCAGTACTTC; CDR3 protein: CASNGQGFTYEQYF
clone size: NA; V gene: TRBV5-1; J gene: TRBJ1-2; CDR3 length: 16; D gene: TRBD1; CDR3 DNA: TGCGCCAGCAGCTTGGGACAGGGGGAAGCTAACTATGGCTACACCTTC; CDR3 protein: CASSLGQGEANYGYTF
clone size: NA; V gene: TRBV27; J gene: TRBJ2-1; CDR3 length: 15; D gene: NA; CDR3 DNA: TGTGCCAGCAGTTTACAGGGGCCTGAAGTAAATGAGCAGTTCTTC; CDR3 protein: CASSLQGPEVNEQFF
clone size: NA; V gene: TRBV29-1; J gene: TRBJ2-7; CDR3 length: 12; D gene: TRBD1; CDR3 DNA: TGCAGCGTCCGACAGGGTATTGGCGAGCAGTACTTC; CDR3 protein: CSVRQGIGEQYF
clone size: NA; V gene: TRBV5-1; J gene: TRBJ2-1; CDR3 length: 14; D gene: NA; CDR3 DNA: TGCGCCAGCAGCTTGGGGACAGCAAACAATGAGCAGTTCTTC; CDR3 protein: CASSLGTANNEQFF
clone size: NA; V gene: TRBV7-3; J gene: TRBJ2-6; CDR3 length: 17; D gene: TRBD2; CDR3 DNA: TGTGCCAGCAGTCTAACCGGGGGGAGGGCCGGGGCCAACGTCCTGACTTTC; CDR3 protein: CASSLTGGRAGANVLTF
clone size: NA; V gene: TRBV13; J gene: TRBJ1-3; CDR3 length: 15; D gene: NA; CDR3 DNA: TGTGCCAGCACCCTTGGGGCATATTCTGGAAACACCATATATTTT; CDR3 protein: CASTLGAYSGNTIYF
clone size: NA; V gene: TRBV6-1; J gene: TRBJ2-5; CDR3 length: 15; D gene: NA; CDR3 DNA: TGTGCCAGCAGCGGAGGCTCAGGTCTCCAAGAGACCCAGTACTTC; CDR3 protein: CASSGGSGLQETQYF
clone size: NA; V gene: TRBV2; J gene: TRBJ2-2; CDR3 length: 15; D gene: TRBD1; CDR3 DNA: TGTGCCAGCAGTGAGACGACAGGGCGGACCGGGGAGCTGTTTTTT; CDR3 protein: CASSETTGRTGELFF
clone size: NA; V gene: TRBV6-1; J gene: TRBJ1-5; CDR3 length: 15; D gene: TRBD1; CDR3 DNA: TGTGCCAGCAGTGTGGGCCAGGCAGGGGGACAGCCCCAGCATTTT; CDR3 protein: CASSVGQAGGQPQHF
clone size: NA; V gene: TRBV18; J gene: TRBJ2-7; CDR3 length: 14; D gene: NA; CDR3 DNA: TGTGCCAGCTCACCGGGGCTTCTGGAGGGCGAGCAGTACTTC; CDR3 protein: CASSPGLLEGEQYF
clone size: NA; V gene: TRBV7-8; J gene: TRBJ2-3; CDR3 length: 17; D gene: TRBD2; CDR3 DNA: TGTGCCAGCAGCTTCCAGACTAGCGGGAGTTGGAAAGATACGCAGTATTTT; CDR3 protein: CASSFQTSGSWKDTQYF
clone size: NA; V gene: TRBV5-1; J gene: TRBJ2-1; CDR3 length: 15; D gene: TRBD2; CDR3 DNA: TGCGCCAGCAGCTCCGGACTAGCGGGAGGGGGTGAGCAGTTCTTC; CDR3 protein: CASSSGLAGGGEQFF
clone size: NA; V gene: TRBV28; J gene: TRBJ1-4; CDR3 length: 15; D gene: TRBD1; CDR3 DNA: TGTGCCAGCAGTACCCGCACCAGACAGGGCGGAAAACTGTTTTTT; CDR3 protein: CASSTRTRQGGKLFF
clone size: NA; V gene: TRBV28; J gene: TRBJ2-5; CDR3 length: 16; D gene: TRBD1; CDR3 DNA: TGTGCCAGCAGCCTTCGGGGACAGGGGGCCGGAGAGACCCAGTACTTC; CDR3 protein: CASSLRGQGAGETQYF